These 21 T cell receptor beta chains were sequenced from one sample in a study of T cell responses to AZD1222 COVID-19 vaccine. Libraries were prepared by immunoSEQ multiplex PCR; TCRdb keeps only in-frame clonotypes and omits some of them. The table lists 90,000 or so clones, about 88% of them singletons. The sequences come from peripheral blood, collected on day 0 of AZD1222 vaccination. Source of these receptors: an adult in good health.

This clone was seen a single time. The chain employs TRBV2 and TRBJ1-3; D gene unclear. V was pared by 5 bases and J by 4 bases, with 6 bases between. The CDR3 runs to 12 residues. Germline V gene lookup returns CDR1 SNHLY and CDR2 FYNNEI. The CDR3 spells CASSLDGNTIYF. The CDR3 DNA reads TGTGCCAGCAGTTTAGACGGAAACACCATATATTTT.

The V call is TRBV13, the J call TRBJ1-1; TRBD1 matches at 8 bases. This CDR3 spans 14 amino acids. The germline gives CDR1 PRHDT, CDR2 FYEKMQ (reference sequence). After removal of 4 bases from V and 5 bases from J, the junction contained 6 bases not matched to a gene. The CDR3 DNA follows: TGTGCCAGCAGCTACGACAGGGGAGGAACTGAAGCTTTCTTT. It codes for CASSYDRGGTEAFF.

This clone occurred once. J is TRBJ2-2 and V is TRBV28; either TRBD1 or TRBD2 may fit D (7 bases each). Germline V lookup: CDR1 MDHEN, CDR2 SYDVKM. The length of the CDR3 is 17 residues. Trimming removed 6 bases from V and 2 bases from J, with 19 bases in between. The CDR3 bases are TGTGCCAGCAGACCCGGGGGAGGGGGCTCAAACACCGGGGAGCTGTTTTTT. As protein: CASRPGGGGSNTGELFF.

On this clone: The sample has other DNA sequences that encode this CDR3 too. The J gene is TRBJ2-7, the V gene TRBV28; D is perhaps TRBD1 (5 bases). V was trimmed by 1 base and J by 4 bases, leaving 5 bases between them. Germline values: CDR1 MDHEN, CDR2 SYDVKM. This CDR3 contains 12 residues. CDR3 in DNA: TGTGCCAGCAGTTTATCAGGGTACGAGCAGTACTTC. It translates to CASSLSGYEQYF.

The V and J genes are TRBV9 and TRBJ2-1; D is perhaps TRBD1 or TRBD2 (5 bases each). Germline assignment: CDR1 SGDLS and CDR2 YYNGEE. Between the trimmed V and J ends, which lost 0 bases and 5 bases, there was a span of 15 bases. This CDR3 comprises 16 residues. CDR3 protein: CASSVDPKLGDNEQFF. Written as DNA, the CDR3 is TGTGCCAGCAGCGTAGATCCTAAACTAGGGGACAATGAGCAGTTCTTC.

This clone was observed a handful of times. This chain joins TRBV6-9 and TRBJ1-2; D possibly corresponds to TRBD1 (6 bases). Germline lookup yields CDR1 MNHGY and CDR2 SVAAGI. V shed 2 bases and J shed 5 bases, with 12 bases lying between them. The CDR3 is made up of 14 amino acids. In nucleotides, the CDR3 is TGTGCCAGCAGTTATCAGCCAGGGGAGTATGGCTACACCTTC. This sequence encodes CASSYQPGEYGYTF.

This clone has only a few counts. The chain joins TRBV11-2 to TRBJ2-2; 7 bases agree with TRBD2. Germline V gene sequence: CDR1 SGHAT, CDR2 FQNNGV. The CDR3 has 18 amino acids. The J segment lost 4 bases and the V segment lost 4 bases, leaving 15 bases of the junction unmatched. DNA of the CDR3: TGTGCCAGCAGCTCCCCGGGACTATCCCCTTTAGGCACCGGGGAGCTGTTTTTT. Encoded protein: CASSSPGLSPLGTGELFF.

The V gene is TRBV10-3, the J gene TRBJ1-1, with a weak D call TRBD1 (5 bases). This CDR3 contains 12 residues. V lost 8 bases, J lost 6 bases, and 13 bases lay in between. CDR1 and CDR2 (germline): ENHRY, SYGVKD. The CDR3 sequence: CAIGGVQAEAFF. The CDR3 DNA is TGTGCCATCGGGGGGGTACAGGCTGAAGCTTTCTTT.

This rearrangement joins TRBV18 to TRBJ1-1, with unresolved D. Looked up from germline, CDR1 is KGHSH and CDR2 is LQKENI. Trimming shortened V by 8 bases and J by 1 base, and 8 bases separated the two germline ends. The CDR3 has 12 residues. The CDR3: CASQEGNTEAFF. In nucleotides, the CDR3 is TGTGCCAGCCAGGAGGGGAACACTGAAGCTTTCTTT.

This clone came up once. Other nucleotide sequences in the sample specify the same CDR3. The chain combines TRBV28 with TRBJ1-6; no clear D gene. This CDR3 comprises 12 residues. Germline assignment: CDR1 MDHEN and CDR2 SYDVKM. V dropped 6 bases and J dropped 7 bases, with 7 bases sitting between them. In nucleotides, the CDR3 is TGTGCCAGCAGCCTATACAATTCACCCCTCCACTTT. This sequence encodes CASSLYNSPLHF. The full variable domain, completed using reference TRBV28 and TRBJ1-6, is DVKVTQSSRYLVKRTGEKVFLECVQDMDHENMFWYRQDPGLGLRLIYFSYDVKMKEKGDIPEGYSVSREKKERFSLILESASTNQTSMYLCASSLYNSPLHFGNGTRLTVT.

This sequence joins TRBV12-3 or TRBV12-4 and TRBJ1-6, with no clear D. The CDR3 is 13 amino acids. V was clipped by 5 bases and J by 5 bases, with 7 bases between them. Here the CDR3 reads CASSQVNNSPLHF. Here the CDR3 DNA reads TGTGCCAGCAGTCAGGTGAATAATTCACCCCTCCACTTT.

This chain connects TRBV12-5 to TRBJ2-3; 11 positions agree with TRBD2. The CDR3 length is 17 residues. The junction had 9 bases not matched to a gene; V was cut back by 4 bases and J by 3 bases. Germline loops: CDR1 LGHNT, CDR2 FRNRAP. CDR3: CASGSSPLAGGTDTQYF. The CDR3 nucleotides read TGTGCTAGTGGTTCGTCCCCCCTAGCGGGAGGAACAGATACGCAGTATTTT. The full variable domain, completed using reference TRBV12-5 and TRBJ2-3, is DARVTQTPRHKVTEMGQEVTMRCQPILGHNTVFWYRQTMMQGLELLAYFRNRAPLDDSGMPKDRFSAEMPDATLATLKIQPSEPRDSAVYFCASGSSPLAGGTDTQYFGPGTRLTVL.

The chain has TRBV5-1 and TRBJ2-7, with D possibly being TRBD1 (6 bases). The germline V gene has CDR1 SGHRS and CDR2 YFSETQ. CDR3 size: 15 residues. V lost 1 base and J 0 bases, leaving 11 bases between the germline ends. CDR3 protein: CASSLTTGGSYEQYF. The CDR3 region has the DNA TGCGCCAGCAGCTTGACGACAGGCGGCTCCTACGAGCAGTACTTC.

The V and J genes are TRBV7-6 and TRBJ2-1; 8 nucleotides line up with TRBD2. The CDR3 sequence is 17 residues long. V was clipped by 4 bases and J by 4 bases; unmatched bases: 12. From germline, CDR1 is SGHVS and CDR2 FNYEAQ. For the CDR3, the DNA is TGTGCCAGCAGCTCCCAGGATGGTCTAGCGGGTTACAATGAGCAGTTCTTC. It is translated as CASSSQDGLAGYNEQFF.

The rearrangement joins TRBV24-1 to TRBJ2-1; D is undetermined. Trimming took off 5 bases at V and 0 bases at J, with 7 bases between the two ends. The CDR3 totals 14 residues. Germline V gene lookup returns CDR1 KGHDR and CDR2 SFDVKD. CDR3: CATSGQSSYNEQFF. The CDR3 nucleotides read TGTGCCACCAGTGGTCAGAGCTCCTACAATGAGCAGTTCTTC.

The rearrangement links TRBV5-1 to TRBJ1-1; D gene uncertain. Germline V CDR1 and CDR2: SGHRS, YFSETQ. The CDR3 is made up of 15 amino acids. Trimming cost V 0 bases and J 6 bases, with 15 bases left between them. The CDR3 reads CASSLVDSLDAEAFF. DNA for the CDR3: TGCGCCAGCAGCTTGGTGGATAGCCTGGACGCTGAAGCTTTCTTT.

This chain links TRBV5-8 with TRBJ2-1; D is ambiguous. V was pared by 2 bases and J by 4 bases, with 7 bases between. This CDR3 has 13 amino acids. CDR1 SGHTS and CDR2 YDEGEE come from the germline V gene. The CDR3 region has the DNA TGTGCCAGCAGCTTCATAAGTTACAATGAGCAGTTCTTC. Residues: CASSFISYNEQFF.

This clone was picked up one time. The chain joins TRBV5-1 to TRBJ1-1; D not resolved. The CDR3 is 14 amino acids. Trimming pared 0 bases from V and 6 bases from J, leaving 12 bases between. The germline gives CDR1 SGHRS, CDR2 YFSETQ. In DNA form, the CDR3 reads TGCGCCAGCAGCTTGGGTCCGGGGAGGCCTGAAGCTTTCTTT. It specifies CASSLGPGRPEAFF.

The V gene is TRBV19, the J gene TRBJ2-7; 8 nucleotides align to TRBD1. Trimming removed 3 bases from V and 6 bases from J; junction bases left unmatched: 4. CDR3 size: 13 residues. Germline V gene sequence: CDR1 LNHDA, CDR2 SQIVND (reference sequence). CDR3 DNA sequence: TGTGCCAGTAGTATGCAGGGGGCGGGCGAGCAGTACTTC. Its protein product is CASSMQGAGEQYF.

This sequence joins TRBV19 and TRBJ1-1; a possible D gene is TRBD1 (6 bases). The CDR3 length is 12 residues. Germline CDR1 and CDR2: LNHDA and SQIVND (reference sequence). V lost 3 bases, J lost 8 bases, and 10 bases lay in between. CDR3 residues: CASSMSDREAFF. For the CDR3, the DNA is TGTGCCAGTAGTATGAGCGACAGGGAAGCTTTCTTT.

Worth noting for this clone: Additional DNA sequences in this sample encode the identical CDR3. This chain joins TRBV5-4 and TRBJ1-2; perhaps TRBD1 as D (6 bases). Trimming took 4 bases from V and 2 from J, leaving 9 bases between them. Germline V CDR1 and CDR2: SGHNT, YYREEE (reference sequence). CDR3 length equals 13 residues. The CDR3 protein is CASSPDRNYGYTF. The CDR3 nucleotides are TGTGCCAGCAGCCCCGACAGGAACTATGGCTACACCTTC.